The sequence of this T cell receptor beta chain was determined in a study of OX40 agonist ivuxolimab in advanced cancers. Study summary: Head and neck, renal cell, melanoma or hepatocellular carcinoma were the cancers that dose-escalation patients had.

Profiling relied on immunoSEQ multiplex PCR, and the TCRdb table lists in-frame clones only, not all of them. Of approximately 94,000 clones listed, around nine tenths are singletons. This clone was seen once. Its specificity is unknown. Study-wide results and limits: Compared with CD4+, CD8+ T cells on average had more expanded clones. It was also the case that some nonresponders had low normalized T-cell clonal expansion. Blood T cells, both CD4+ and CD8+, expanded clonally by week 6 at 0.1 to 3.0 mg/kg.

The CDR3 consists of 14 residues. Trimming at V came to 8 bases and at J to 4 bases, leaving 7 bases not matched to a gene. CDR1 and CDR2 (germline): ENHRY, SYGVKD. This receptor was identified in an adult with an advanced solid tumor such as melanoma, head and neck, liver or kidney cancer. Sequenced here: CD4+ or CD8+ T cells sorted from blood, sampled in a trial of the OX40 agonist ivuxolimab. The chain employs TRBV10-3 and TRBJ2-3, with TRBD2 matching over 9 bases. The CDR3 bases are TGTGCCATCGGGGCGGGAGGGCCCCCAGATACGCAGTATTTT. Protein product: CAIGAGGPPDTQYF.